This is a list of T cell receptor beta chains from one sample in a study of blood T cell repertoires in COVID-19. TCRdb keeps only in-frame clones here, not all; method: immunoSEQ multiplex PCR. The sample holds 150,000 to 200,000 clones; around 85% are singletons and the top ten take 8% to 10%. Sequences were obtained from peripheral blood. These receptors were taken from a man aged 55-75 years with acute or convalescent COVID-19. Both conserved end residues are part of each CDR3. The order of the fields is D gene, clone size, J gene, V gene, CDR3 protein, CDR3 DNA. A D gene is named only where the DNA matches it firmly. Some rows have no size entry. The others give once, few or many, or a class for an expanded clone.

NA,NA,TRBJ2-1,TRBV7-3,CASSLTTYNEQFF,TGTGCCAGCAGCTTAACTACCTACAATGAGCAGTTCTTC
TRBD1,NA,TRBJ1-2,TRBV11-2,CASSLGTGGGGGYGYTF,TGTGCCAGCAGCTTAGGGACAGGGGGCGGAGGTGGCTATGGCTACACCTTC
TRBD2,NA,TRBJ2-7,TRBV6-6,CASSLGLAGGPGDEQYF,TGTGCCAGCAGTCTTGGACTAGCGGGAGGGCCGGGGGACGAGCAGTACTTC
NA,NA,TRBJ2-1,TRBV15,CATSTGAPGQYNEQFF,TGTGCCACCAGCACCGGGGCTCCAGGACAGTACAATGAGCAGTTCTTC
NA,NA,TRBJ2-5,TRBV20-1,CSASVETQYF,TGCAGTGCTAGCGTAGAGACCCAGTACTTC
NA,NA,TRBJ1-3,TRBV3-1/TRBV3-2,CASSPLREGHGNTIYF,TGTGCCAGCAGCCCCCTGAGGGAAGGGCATGGAAACACCATATATTTT
NA,NA,TRBJ1-3,TRBV4-1,CASSQDGVGGGNTIYF,TGCGCCAGCAGCCAAGATGGCGTCGGGGGTGGAAACACCATATATTTT
NA,NA,TRBJ2-1,TRBV5-4,CASSLPGQWEQFF,TGTGCCAGCAGCTTACCCGGACAGTGGGAGCAGTTCTTC
TRBD1,NA,TRBJ2-7,TRBV7-9,CASSAGTVYEQYF,TGTGCCAGCAGCGCCGGGACAGTATACGAGCAGTACTTC
TRBD1,NA,TRBJ1-5,TRBV5-5,CASSLLGQGDQPQHF,TGTGCCAGCAGCTTGTTGGGACAGGGAGATCAGCCCCAGCATTTT
NA,NA,TRBJ2-3,TRBV18,CASSESGATDTQYF,TGTGCCAGCTCGGAAAGCGGTGCCACAGATACGCAGTATTTT
NA,NA,TRBJ2-5,TRBV5-1,CASSMTTTGETQYF,TGCGCCAGCAGTATGACTACTACGGGAGAGACCCAGTACTTC
NA,once,TRBJ2-1,TRBV25-1,CASSEAGPYNEQFF,TGTGCCAGCAGTGAGGCGGGACCATACAATGAGCAGTTCTTC
NA,NA,TRBJ2-3,TRBV7-3,CASSLTGGSDTQYF,TGTGCCAGCAGCTTAACTGGGGGCAGCGATACGCAGTATTTT
NA,NA,TRBJ2-5,TRBV7-9,CASSLAGTGIVETQYF,TGTGCCAGCAGCTTAGCGGGGACTGGGATTGTGGAGACCCAGTACTTC
NA,NA,TRBJ2-1,TRBV29-1,CSVGPPEPNEQFF,TGCAGCGTTGGCCCTCCGGAGCCCAATGAGCAGTTCTTC
NA,NA,TRBJ2-3,TRBV7-3,CASSHGPGLDTDTQYF,TGTGCCAGCAGCCACGGCCCGGGACTTGACACAGATACGCAGTATTTT
TRBD1,NA,TRBJ2-7,TRBV5-5,CASSWTGGTYEQYF,TGTGCCAGCAGCTGGACAGGGGGGACCTACGAGCAGTACTTC
NA,once,TRBJ1-6,TRBV30,CAWSAWEVTEDSPLHF,TGTGCCTGGAGTGCCTGGGAGGTTACGGAGGATTCACCCCTCCACTTT
TRBD2,NA,TRBJ2-7,TRBV28,CASSLPLAGGGEQYF,TGTGCCAGCAGTTTACCCCTAGCGGGAGGAGGAGAGCAGTACTTC
NA,NA,TRBJ2-1,TRBV25-1,CASSEYGLSSEQFF,TGTGCCAGCAGTGAATATGGCCTCTCCTCGGAGCAGTTCTTC
NA,NA,TRBJ2-2,TRBV30,CAWSARTPRLGTGELFF,TGTGCCTGGAGTGCCAGGACACCCCGGCTTGGCACCGGGGAGCTGTTTTTT
TRBD2,NA,TRBJ2-7,TRBV19,CASSDPRSGRYEQYF,TGTGCCAGTAGTGACCCCCGAAGCGGGAGATACGAGCAGTACTTC
TRBD2,NA,TRBJ2-1,TRBV24-1,CATSETRTSGILDEQFF,TGTGCCACCAGTGAGACCCGGACTAGCGGGATCTTGGATGAGCAGTTCTTC
NA,NA,TRBJ2-2,TRBV2,CASSDPRTGELFF,TGTGCCAGCAGCGATCCGAGAACCGGGGAGCTGTTTTTT
NA,NA,TRBJ1-1,TRBV5-1,CASSSQGPPNTEAFF,TGCGCCAGCAGCTCCCAGGGTCCCCCGAACACTGAAGCTTTCTTT
TRBD1,NA,TRBJ2-1,TRBV5-1,CASRPGTANNEQFF,TGCGCCAGCAGACCCGGGACAGCAAACAATGAGCAGTTCTTC
NA,NA,TRBJ1-4,TRBV15,CAIRTANEKLFF,TGTGCCATCCGGACTGCTAATGAAAAACTGTTTTTT
TRBD1,NA,TRBJ2-2,TRBV24-1,CATSPGQGRSGELFF,TGTGCCACCAGTCCGGGACAGGGTAGGTCCGGGGAGCTGTTTTTT
NA,once,TRBJ2-2,TRBV5-8,CASSLRQLGGELFF,TGTGCCAGCAGCTTGCGACAGCTCGGCGGGGAGCTGTTTTTT
TRBD1,NA,TRBJ1-1,TRBV5-8,CASSFTGTAVGAFF,TGTGCCAGCAGCTTTACCGGGACAGCCGTCGGAGCTTTCTTT
TRBD1,NA,TRBJ1-2,TRBV28,CASTPGQGTGYTF,TGTGCCAGCACTCCGGGACAGGGAACCGGCTACACCTTC
TRBD1,NA,TRBJ2-7,TRBV9,CASSVALSGQGSGEQYF,TGTGCCAGCAGCGTAGCTCTGTCGGGACAGGGAAGCGGTGAGCAGTACTTC
NA,NA,TRBJ1-6,TRBV6-1,CASSEVRVNSPLHF,TGTGCCAGCAGTGAAGTTAGAGTTAATTCACCCCTCCACTTT
NA,NA,TRBJ1-5,TRBV19,CASSITVSNQPQHF,TGTGCCAGTAGTATCACAGTTAGCAATCAGCCCCAGCATTTT
NA,NA,TRBJ1-2,TRBV20-1,CSARASRGYTF,TGCAGTGCGAGAGCGAGCAGGGGCTACACCTTC
NA,once,TRBJ2-2,TRBV23-1,CASSPPYRASTGELFF,TGCGCCAGCAGCCCTCCCTACAGGGCGAGCACCGGGGAGCTGTTTTTT
TRBD1,few,TRBJ1-5,TRBV19,CASSFWTGTRQPQHF,TGTGCCAGTAGTTTCTGGACAGGGACAAGACAGCCCCAGCATTTT
TRBD1,NA,TRBJ2-7,TRBV6-6,CASSYEDRGAVYEQYF,TGTGCCAGCAGTTATGAGGACAGGGGCGCGGTCTACGAGCAGTACTTC
NA,NA,TRBJ2-2,TRBV14,CASSLSGTGRTGELFF,TGTGCCAGCAGCCTCTCGGGAACAGGGCGGACCGGGGAGCTGTTTTTT
NA,NA,TRBJ2-1,TRBV10-3,CAISARVNNEQFF,TGTGCCATCAGTGCTCGGGTGAATAATGAGCAGTTCTTC
NA,NA,TRBJ1-2,TRBV5-1,CASSLGGPDYGYTF,TGCGCCAGCAGCTTGGGGGGGCCCGACTATGGCTACACCTTC
NA,NA,TRBJ2-6,TRBV5-1,CASSQGGSGANVLTF,TGCGCCAGCAGCCAAGGGGGCTCTGGGGCCAACGTCCTGACTTTC
TRBD1,NA,TRBJ2-1,TRBV5-5,CASKTGVERGEQFF,TGTGCCAGCAAGACAGGGGTGGAAAGGGGTGAGCAGTTCTTC
NA,NA,TRBJ1-6,TRBV27,CASSLSAGNSPLHF,TGTGCCAGCAGTTTGTCTGCGGGCAATTCACCCCTCCACTTT
TRBD1,NA,TRBJ1-3,TRBV10-3,CAAWGQGGNTIYF,TGTGCCGCCTGGGGACAGGGGGGAAACACCATATATTTT
NA,NA,TRBJ1-1,TRBV2,CASSDSMNTEAFF,TGTGCCAGCAGCGACAGTATGAACACTGAAGCTTTCTTT
NA,NA,TRBJ2-5,TRBV19,CASTGTGWETQYF,TGTGCCAGTACGGGAACGGGATGGGAGACCCAGTACTTC